The 13 T cell receptor beta chains presented below share a single source sample, sequenced in a study of T cell responses to AZD1222 COVID-19 vaccine. Libraries were prepared by immunoSEQ multiplex PCR; TCRdb keeps only in-frame clonotypes and omits some of them. The sample includes 150,000 or so clones, approximately 89% of them seen just once. The sequences come from peripheral blood, collected 28 days after the second AZD1222 dose. These receptors came from an adult who received the AZD1222 COVID-19 vaccine.

V usage is TRBV6-5 and J usage is TRBJ1-2; TRBD1 matches 8 bases. CDR3 length: 14 residues. The germline V gene has CDR1 MNHEY and CDR2 SVGAGI. V lost 0 bases to trimming and J lost 6 bases; unmatched junction nucleotides: 3. CDR3 nucleotides: TGTGCCAGCAGTTACTCGATGACAGGGGATGGCTACACCTTC. Protein: CASSYSMTGDGYTF.

This clone was recorded a few times. The V call is TRBV5-5, the J call TRBJ2-7, with D unclear. Trimming took 1 base from V and 2 from J, leaving 7 bases between them. The germline V gene encodes CDR1 SGHKS and CDR2 YYEKEE (reference sequence). The CDR3 is made up of 13 amino acids. The CDR3 DNA follows: TGTGCCAGCAGCTTGAATCCGGCCTACGAGCAGTACTTC. It yields the protein CASSLNPAYEQYF.

The chain recombines TRBV6-5 with TRBJ2-2; TRBD2 matches at 10 bases. The CDR3 is 15 amino acids. The germline V gene encodes CDR1 MNHEY and CDR2 SVGAGI. With V trimmed by 6 bases and J by 4 bases, 5 bases remained unmatched. The CDR3 reads CASSALAGRTGELFF. CDR3 DNA sequence: TGTGCCAGCAGCGCACTAGCGGGGCGCACCGGGGAGCTGTTTTTT.

The rearrangement links TRBV11-3 to TRBJ2-1, with unresolved D. CDR3 length: 15 residues. The germline gives CDR1 SGHNT, CDR2 YENEEA. Trimming took off 0 bases at V and 0 bases at J, with 6 bases between the two ends. CDR3 amino acids: CASSLEQRSYNEQFF. CDR3 coding DNA: TGTGCCAGCAGCTTAGAACAGCGCTCCTACAATGAGCAGTTCTTC.

This sequence joins TRBV19 and TRBJ2-7, with 7 bases that match TRBD1. The CDR3 has 14 residues. CDR1 and CDR2 from the germline V gene are LNHDA and SQIVND (reference sequence). V shed 6 bases, J shed 1 base, and the junction held 6 bases outside the gene matches. CDR3 DNA: TGTGCCAGTAGACCGGGACAGACATCCTACGAGCAGTACTTC. Translated, it gives CASRPGQTSYEQYF. The complete variable domain, with remaining parts taken from reference TRBV19 and TRBJ2-7, reads DGGITQSPKYLFRKEGQNVTLSCEQNLNHDAMYWYRQDPGQGLRLIYYSQIVNDFQKGDIAEGYSVSREKKESFPLTVTSAQKNPTAFYLCASRPGQTSYEQYFGPGTRLTVT.

The chain recombines TRBV27 with TRBJ2-7, with D possibly being TRBD1 (5 bases). Germline assignment: CDR1 MNHEY and CDR2 SMNVEV (reference sequence). The V gene lost 5 bases and the J gene lost 3 bases, with 17 bases spanning the gap. The CDR3 spans 15 residues. The CDR3 region has the DNA TGTGCCAGCAGTACCCGGACACGGAGACTCTACGAGCAGTACTTC. It translates to CASSTRTRRLYEQYF.

The chain recombines TRBV4-1 with TRBJ1-1, with no clear D. V was shortened by 0 bases and J by 6 bases, with 8 bases between the two germline ends. In germline, CDR1 is MGHRA, CDR2 YSYEKL. CDR3 size: 13 residues. The CDR3 is CASSQDPLAEAFF. The CDR3 coding sequence is TGCGCCAGCAGCCAAGATCCCCTCGCTGAAGCTTTCTTT.

The chain couples TRBV27 to TRBJ1-6; weak D call: TRBD1 (6 bases). Looked up from germline, CDR1 is MNHEY and CDR2 is SMNVEV (reference sequence). The CDR3 loop spans 19 amino acids. V was pared by 0 bases and J by 5 bases, with 20 bases between. Here the CDR3 DNA reads TGTGCCAGCAGTTTATCGGGGGCAGGAACTTTACTTAATAATTCACCCCTCCACTTT. Its protein is CASSLSGAGTLLNNSPLHF.

The rearrangement uses TRBV14 and TRBJ1-2, with a tentative D call TRBD1 (6 bases). Germline V gene data show CDR1 as SGHDN and CDR2 as FVKESK. The CDR3 length is 14 residues. The V gene lost 7 bases and the J gene lost 6 bases, with 18 bases spanning the gap. DNA of the CDR3: TGTGCCAGCAACCATCCCCCGGGGGCGGATGGCTACACCTTC. Amino acid sequence: CASNHPPGADGYTF.

V gene TRBV27 combines with J gene TRBJ1-6; TRBD1 matches 8 bases. The CDR3 consists of 15 residues. After removal of 6 bases from V and 7 bases from J, the junction contained 8 bases not matched to a gene. Germline values: CDR1 MNHEY, CDR2 SMNVEV (reference sequence). CDR3 sequence: CASRVGTGPNSPLHF. The CDR3 coding sequence is TGTGCCAGCAGGGTCGGGACAGGCCCAAATTCACCCCTCCACTTT.

The chain is built from TRBV4-1 and TRBJ2-7, with 7 bases identical to TRBD1. Unmatched junction bases numbered 6, after V lost 2 bases and J lost 5 bases. Per the germline V gene, CDR1 is MGHRA and CDR2 is YSYEKL. The CDR3 is 14 amino acids. This chain's CDR3 is CASSQPDRADEQYF. DNA for the CDR3: TGCGCCAGCAGCCAACCAGACAGGGCGGACGAGCAGTACTTC.

CDR3 nucleotides: TGTGCCAGCAGTTCGAGCCGCTGGACAGGGGATAGTGAAAAACTGTTTTTT. This sequence encodes CASSSSRWTGDSEKLFF. The V call is TRBV5-8, the J call TRBJ1-4; 9 nucleotides agree with TRBD1. Germline V gene sequence: CDR1 SGHTS, CDR2 YDEGEE. CDR3 length equals 17 residues. The V and J ends lost 5 bases and 7 bases, in that order; junction bases with no gene match: 15.

This clone was seen once. CDR3 nucleotide sequence: TGCGCCAGCAGCTTGGTCCAAGAGACCCAGTACTTC. Translating gives CASSLVQETQYF. The rearrangement uses TRBV5-1 and TRBJ2-5; D gene ambiguous. V lost 0 bases and J 1 base, leaving 1 base between the germline ends. Germline lookup yields CDR1 SGHRS and CDR2 YFSETQ. The CDR3 runs 12 residues.